The clone carrying this T cell receptor beta chain was found a few times. Its antigen is unidentified. Treatment meaning: roughly 10-day PBMC culture with coronavirus spike peptide pools or control peptides (ViraFEST assay). These data belong to a study of vaccination and CD4 T cells after COVID-19. V was cut by 0 bases and J by 4 bases, with 12 bases left in between. Per germline, CDR1 MNHEY and CDR2 SMNVEV (reference sequence). The CDR3 contains 15 residues. The Oncomine TCR Beta short-read assay sequenced DNA from cultured CD4+ T cells. TCRdb recomputed calls from the PCR reads with MiXCR, one row per CDR3 protein. The table includes more than 10,000 distinct CDR3 sequences, roughly 56% detected once.

The chain joins TRBV27 to TRBJ1-2, with D possibly TRBD1 on 6 matching bases. The sequenced sample consisted of CD4+ T cells from blood, cultured in vitro. This sequence originates from a human donor who had recovered from COVID-19. The CDR3 protein is CASSLSGGRLYGYTF. CDR3 bases: TGTGCCAGCAGTTTATCGGGGGGCAGGCTCTATGGCTACACCTTC.